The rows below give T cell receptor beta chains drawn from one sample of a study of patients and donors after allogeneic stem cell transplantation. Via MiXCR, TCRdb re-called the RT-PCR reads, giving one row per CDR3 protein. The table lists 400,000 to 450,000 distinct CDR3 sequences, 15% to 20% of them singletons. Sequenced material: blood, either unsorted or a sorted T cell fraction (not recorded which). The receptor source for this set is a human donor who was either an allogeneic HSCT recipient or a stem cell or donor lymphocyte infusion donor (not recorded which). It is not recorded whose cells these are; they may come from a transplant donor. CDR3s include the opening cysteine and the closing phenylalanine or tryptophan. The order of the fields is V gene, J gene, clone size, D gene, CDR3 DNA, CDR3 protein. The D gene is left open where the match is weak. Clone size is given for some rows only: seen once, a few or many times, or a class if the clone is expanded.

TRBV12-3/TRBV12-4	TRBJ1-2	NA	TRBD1	TGTGCCAGCAGTATACACAGGGGGTATGGCTACACCTTC	CASSIHRGYGYTF
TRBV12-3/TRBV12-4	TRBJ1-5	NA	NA	TGTGCCAGCAGTTTAGCGCGGACGGTTTATAGCAATCAGCCCCAGCATTTT	CASSLARTVYSNQPQHF
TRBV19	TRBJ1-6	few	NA	TGTGCCAGTAGTATCCCTCGGAAACGTAATAATTCACCCCTCCACTTT	CASSIPRKRNNSPLHF
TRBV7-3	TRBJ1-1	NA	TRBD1	TGTGCCAGCAGCTTAGACAGGGGGTCTGAAGCTTTCTTT	CASSLDRGSEAFF
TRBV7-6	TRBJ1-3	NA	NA	TGTGCCAGCAGCACCACTACAGGGCCCTCTGGAAACACCATATATTTT	CASSTTTGPSGNTIYF
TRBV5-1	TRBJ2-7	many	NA	TGCGCCAGCAGCTTGGAACGGCAGCTGGGATACGAGCAGTACTTC	CASSLERQLGYEQYF
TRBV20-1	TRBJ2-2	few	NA	TGCAGTGCTAGAGTCTGGAACACCGGGGAGCTGTTTTTT	CSARVWNTGELFF
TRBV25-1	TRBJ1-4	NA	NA	TGTGCCAGCGGTGAATGGGGACGCTCTAATGAAAAACTGTTTTTT	CASGEWGRSNEKLFF
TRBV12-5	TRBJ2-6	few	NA	TGTGCTAGTGGTTTGGTGGCGGGCGCCTCTGGGGCCAACGTCCTGACTTTC	CASGLVAGASGANVLTF
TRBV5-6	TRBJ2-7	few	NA	TGTGCCAGCAGCTTAAGGGGGGGTATCTACGAGCAGTACTTC	CASSLRGGIYEQYF
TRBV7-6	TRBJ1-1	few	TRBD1	TGTGCCAGCAGCACAAAGCCGATACAGGGGGGGGAAACTGAAGCTTTCTTT	CASSTKPIQGGETEAFF
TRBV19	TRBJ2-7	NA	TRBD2	TGTGCCAGCGCTAGCGGGAGTAGCAACGAGCAGTACTTC	CASASGSSNEQYF